This T cell receptor (beta chain) was obtained from a study of beta chain features in type 1 diabetes. This clone was picked up a small number of times. Purities over 95% were achieved in all sorted populations. Germline trimming cut 3 bases from V and 1 base from J; bases unmatched to any gene: 4. The CDR3 extends over 16 amino acids. Germline assignment: CDR1 MGHRA and CDR2 YSYEKL. Reverse transcription of all isolated RNA meant that expressed TCRB transcripts were sequenced. The method was immunoSEQ multiplex PCR; TCRdb's version includes in-frame clones alone and lacks a portion of them. The profile covers around 500,000 clones, with about 10% appearing a single time and about 0.045% taken by the ten largest.

The clonotype was recovered from a woman aged 18-29 years in good health. J is TRBJ2-4 and V is TRBV4-1; 9 nucleotides match TRBD1. Sequences were obtained from naive CD4+ T cells from blood. CDR3 in amino acids: CASSQDRGVAKNIQYF. CDR3 nucleotide sequence: TGCGCCAGCAGCCAGGACAGGGGTGTCGCCAAAAACATTCAGTACTTC.